This T cell receptor beta chain came from a study of T cell changes during pregnancy in multiple sclerosis. Using immunoSEQ multiplex PCR, the repertoire was profiled, and TCRdb retains in-frame clones only, with some absent. The sample lists more than 40,000 clones, around 92% occurring once. CDR1 and CDR2 from the germline V gene are KGHSH and LQKENI. Trimming at V came to 3 bases and at J to 5 bases, leaving 6 bases not matched to a gene. The length of the CDR3 is 15 residues. V gene TRBV18 combines with J gene TRBJ2-2, with TRBD2 matching 7 bases. The clonotype originates from a female donor with multiple sclerosis, enrolled in a pregnancy study. The sequencing used CD8+ T cells from peripheral blood mononuclear cells, collected after pregnancy. The CDR3, as DNA: TGTGCCAGCTCACCGGGAGGGCGGAGGACCGGGGAGCTGTTTTTT. It codes for CASSPGGRRTGELFF.